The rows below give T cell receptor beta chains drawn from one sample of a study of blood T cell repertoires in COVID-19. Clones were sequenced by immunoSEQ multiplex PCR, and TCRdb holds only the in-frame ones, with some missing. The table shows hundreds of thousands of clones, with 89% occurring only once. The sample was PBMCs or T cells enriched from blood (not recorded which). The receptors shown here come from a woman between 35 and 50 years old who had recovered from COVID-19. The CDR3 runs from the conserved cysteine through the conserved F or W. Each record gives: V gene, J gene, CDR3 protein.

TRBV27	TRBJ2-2	CASSRLAGGHTGELFF
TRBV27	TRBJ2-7	CATSGLAGAYEQYF
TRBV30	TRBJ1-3	CAWSFGTAFSGNTIYF
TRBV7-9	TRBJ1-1	CASADTGGHGRAFF
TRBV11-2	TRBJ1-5	CASSLAGNGQPQHF
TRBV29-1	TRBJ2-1	CSARQGSLNEQFF
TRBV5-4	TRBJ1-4	CASSLGAGPVEKLFF
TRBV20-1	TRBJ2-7	CSARTGTEQYF
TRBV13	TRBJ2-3	CASSLWRVGRDTQYF
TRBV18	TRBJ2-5	CASSPNFQETQYF
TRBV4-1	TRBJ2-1	CASSPTTGGLYNEQFF
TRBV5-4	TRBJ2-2	CASSPSSGGASAGELFF
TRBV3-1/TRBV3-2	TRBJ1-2	CASSWDRGIGLDYGYTF
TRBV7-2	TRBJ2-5	CASSLGSSLPGGETQYF
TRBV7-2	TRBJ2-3	CASSLAALGLAGKTDTQYF
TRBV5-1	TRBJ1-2	CASRGEDRGYGYTF
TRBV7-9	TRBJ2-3	CASSLDGGTQYF
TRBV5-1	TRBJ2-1	CASSPSSGGSYNEQFF
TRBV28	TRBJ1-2	CASSQRQGAAINYGYTF
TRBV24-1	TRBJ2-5	CATSGPLGVTQYF
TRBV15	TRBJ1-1	CATSRGRTAPNTEAFF
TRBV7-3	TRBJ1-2	CASSLEPANYGYTF
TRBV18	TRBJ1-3	CASSPANTDYTIYF
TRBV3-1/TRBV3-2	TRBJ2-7	CASSQGGLGLRREQYF
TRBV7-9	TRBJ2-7	CASSLTVSLGEQYF